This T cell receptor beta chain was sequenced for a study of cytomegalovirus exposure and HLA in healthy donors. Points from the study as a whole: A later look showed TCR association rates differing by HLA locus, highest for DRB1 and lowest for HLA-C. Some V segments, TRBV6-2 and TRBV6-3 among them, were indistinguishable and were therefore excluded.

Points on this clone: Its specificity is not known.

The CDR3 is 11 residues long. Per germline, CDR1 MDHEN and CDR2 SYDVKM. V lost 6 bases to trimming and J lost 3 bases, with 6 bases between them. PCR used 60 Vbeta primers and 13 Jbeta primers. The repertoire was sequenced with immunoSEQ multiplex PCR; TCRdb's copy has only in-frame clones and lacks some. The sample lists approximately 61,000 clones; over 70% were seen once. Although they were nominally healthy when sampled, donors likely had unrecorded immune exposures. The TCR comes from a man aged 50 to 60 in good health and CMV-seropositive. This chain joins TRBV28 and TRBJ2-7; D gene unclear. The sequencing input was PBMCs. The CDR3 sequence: CASSLLYEQYF. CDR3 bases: TGTGCCAGCAGCCTTCTCTACGAGCAGTACTTC.